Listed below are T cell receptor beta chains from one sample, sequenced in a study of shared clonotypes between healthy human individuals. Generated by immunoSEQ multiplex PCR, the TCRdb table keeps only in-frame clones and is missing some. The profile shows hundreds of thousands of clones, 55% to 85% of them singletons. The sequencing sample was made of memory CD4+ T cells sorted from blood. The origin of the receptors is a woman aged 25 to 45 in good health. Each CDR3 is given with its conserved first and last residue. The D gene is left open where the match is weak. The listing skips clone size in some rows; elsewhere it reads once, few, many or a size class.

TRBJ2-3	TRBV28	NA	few	CASSYRTTRTQYF	TGTGCCAGCAGCTACAGGACAACCCGAACGCAGTATTTT
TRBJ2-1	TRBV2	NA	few	CASREEPNSNEQFF	TGTGCCAGCAGGGAGGAACCCAACTCCAATGAGCAGTTCTTC
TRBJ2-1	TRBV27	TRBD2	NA	CASSLNSGGNEQFF	TGTGCCAGCAGTTTAAATAGCGGGGGCAATGAGCAGTTCTTC
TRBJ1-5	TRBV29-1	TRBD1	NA	CSVRTGGPGQPQHF	TGCAGCGTTAGGACAGGGGGCCCGGGTCAGCCCCAGCATTTT
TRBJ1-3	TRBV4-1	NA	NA	CASSPSVGSGNTIYF	TGCGCCAGCAGCCCCAGCGTGGGCTCTGGAAACACCATATATTTT
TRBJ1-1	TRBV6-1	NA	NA	CASSEGVGMNTEAFF	TGTGCCAGCAGTGAAGGGGTGGGGATGAACACTGAAGCTTTCTTT
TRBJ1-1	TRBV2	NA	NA	CASSEYRLTEAFF	TGTGCCAGCAGTGAATATAGGCTCACTGAAGCTTTCTTT
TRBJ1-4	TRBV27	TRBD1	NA	CASGYYRGEKLFF	TGTGCCAGCGGATATTACAGGGGCGAAAAACTGTTTTTT
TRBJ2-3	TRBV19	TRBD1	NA	CASSSTGGAHTQYF	TGTGCCAGTAGTTCGACAGGGGGGGCGCATACGCAGTATTTT
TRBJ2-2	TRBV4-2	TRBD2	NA	CASSQVAREDTGELFF	TGTGCCAGCAGCCAAGTGGCGCGGGAGGACACCGGGGAGCTGTTTTTT
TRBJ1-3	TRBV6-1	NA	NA	CASSATPGERGNTIYF	TGTGCCAGCAGTGCTACCCCAGGGGAGAGGGGAAACACCATATATTTT
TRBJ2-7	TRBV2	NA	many	CASSVVTQPNEQYF	TGTGCCAGCAGTGTAGTAACCCAGCCCAACGAGCAGTACTTC
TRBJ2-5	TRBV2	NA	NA	CASRGVRAETQYF	TGTGCCAGCAGGGGAGTGAGGGCGGAGACCCAGTACTTC
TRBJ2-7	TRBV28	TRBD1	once	CASSTLFGGQGNLYEQYF	TGTGCCAGCAGTACCCTCTTTGGTGGACAGGGGAATTTATACGAGCAGTACTTC
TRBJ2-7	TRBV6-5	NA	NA	CASTPSFGIYEQYF	TGTGCCAGCACCCCGAGTTTCGGTATCTACGAGCAGTACTTC
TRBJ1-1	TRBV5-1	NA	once	CASSLASGFNTEAFF	TGCGCCAGCAGCTTGGCGTCAGGCTTTAACACTGAAGCTTTCTTT
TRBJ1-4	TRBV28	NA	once	CASRPGETTEKLFF	TGTGCCAGCAGGCCAGGGGAAACAACCGAAAAACTGTTTTTT
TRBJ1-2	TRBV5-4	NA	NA	CASSLDSLGGYTF	TGTGCCAGCAGCTTGGACAGCCTAGGCGGCTACACCTTC
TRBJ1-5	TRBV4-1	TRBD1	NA	CASSPSRGVSNQPQHF	TGCGCCAGCAGCCCCTCCAGGGGGGTGAGCAATCAGCCCCAGCATTTT
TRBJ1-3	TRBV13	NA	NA	CASTGRDSGNTIYF	TGTGCCAGCACTGGACGGGACTCTGGAAACACCATATATTTT
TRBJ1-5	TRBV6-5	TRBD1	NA	CASSSDRGGNQPQHF	TGTGCCAGCAGTTCAGACAGGGGGGGGAATCAGCCCCAGCATTTT
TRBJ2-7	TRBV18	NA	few	CASSPGQPAYEQYF	TGTGCCAGCTCACCGGGCCAGCCGGCCTACGAGCAGTACTTC
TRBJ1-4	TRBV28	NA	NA	CASSLWGRGEKLFF	TGTGCCAGCAGTTTGTGGGGGCGCGGTGAAAAACTGTTTTTT
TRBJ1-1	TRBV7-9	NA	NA	CASSSLAGYTEAFF	TGTGCCAGCAGCTCCCTGGCGGGGTACACTGAAGCTTTCTTT
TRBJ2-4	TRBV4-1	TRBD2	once	CASSQGGAAGNKNIQYF	TGCGCCAGCAGCCAAGGAGGCGCAGCGGGAAACAAAAACATTCAGTACTTC
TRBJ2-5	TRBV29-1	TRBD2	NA	CSVVAGETQYF	TGCAGCGTCGTAGCGGGAGAGACCCAGTACTTC
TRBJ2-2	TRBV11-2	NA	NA	CASSLRWWGGGGELFF	TGTGCCAGCAGCTTAAGGTGGTGGGGAGGAGGCGGGGAGCTGTTTTTT
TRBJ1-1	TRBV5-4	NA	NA	CASSGGRGQVNTEAFF	TGTGCCAGCAGCGGGGGACGGGGTCAAGTTAACACTGAAGCTTTCTTT
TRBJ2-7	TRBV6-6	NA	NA	CATRREYEQYF	TGTGCCACTAGAAGGGAGTACGAGCAGTACTTC
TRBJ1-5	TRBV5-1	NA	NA	CASSLTGRSNQPQHF	TGCGCCAGCAGCTTGACAGGCAGGAGCAATCAGCCCCAGCATTTT
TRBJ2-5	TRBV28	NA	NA	CASRELSTQYF	TGTGCCAGCAGGGAACTGTCTACCCAGTACTTC
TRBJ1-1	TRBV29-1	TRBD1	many	CSVHHRGGNTEAFF	TGCAGCGTCCATCACAGGGGCGGGAACACTGAAGCTTTCTTT
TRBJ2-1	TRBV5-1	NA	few	CASSLGAWGSEQFF	TGCGCCAGCAGCTTGGGGGCCTGGGGCAGTGAGCAGTTCTTC
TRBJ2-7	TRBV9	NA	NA	CASSVVAGLTYEQYF	TGTGCCAGCAGCGTAGTCGCAGGGTTGACCTACGAGCAGTACTTC
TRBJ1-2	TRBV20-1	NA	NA	CSAWGYTF	TGCAGTGCTTGGGGCTACACCTTC
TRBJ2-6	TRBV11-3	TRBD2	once	CASSPGLAGLSGANVLTF	TGTGCCAGCAGTCCAGGACTAGCGGGACTCTCTGGGGCCAACGTCCTGACTTTC
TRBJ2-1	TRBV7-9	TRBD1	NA	CASSSQDRGVYNEQFF	TGTGCCAGCAGCTCACAGGACAGGGGAGTTTACAATGAGCAGTTCTTC
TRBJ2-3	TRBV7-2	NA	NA	CASSNRIGRTVDTQYF	TGTGCCAGCAGCAATAGAATCGGACGGACTGTAGATACGCAGTATTTT
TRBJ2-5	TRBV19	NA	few	CASSIGRDETQYF	TGTGCCAGTAGTATCGGAAGGGATGAGACCCAGTACTTC
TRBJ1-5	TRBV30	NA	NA	CAWSPTIQVFQHF	TGTGCCTGGAGCCCAACAATACAGGTTTTCCAGCATTTT
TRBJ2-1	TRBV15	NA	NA	CATSRDFGRSVF	TGTGCCACCAGCAGAGATTTTGGTCGTTCGGTCTTC
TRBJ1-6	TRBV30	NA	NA	CAWKGGTENSPLHF	TGTGCCTGGAAAGGGGGGACCGAGAATTCACCCCTCCACTTT
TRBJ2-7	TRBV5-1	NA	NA	CASSPGGGTYEQYF	TGCGCCAGTAGCCCCGGAGGGGGGACCTACGAGCAGTACTTC
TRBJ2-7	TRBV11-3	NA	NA	CASSFDIRALKNYEQYF	TGTGCCAGCAGCTTCGACATCCGGGCCTTAAAGAACTACGAGCAGTACTTC
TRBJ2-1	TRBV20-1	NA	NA	CSALGFEQFF	TGCAGTGCTTTAGGGTTTGAGCAGTTCTTC
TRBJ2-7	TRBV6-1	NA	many	CASSEQGISYEQYF	TGTGCCAGCAGTGAACAAGGTATCTCCTACGAGCAGTACTTC
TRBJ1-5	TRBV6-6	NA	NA	CASAVGISNNQPQHF	TGTGCCAGTGCGGTGGGGATTTCGAACAATCAGCCCCAGCATTTT
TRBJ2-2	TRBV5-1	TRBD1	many	CASSLGDRRVSGGELFF	TGCGCCAGCAGCTTGGGGGACAGGAGGGTATCCGGCGGGGAGCTGTTTTTT
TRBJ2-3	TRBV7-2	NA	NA	CASSLVGGASTDTQYF	TGTGCCAGCAGCTTAGTCGGCGGGGCGAGCACAGATACGCAGTATTTT
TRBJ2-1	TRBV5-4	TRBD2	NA	CASSRKNIAGGDNEQFF	TGTGCCAGCAGCCGAAAAAATATAGCGGGAGGTGATAATGAGCAGTTCTTC
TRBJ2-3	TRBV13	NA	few	CASRRWEASAITQYF	TGTGCCAGCAGACGCTGGGAGGCGAGTGCGATTACGCAGTATTTT
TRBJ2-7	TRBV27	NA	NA	CASRPTGPYEQYF	TGTGCCAGCAGACCGACAGGTCCCTACGAGCAGTACTTC
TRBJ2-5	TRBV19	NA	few	CASSHLRGQETQYF	TGTGCCAGTAGTCACCTCCGGGGCCAAGAGACCCAGTACTTC
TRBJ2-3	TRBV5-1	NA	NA	CASSFLGGPSTDTQYF	TGCGCCAGCAGCTTTCTAGGCGGACCAAGCACAGATACGCAGTATTTT
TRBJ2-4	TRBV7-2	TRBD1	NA	CASSSGTGVAIQYF	TGTGCCAGCAGCTCAGGGACAGGGGTAGCCATTCAGTACTTC
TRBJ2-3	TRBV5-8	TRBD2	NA	CASSLGTSGRMTDTQYF	TGTGCCAGCAGCTTGGGGACTAGCGGGAGGATGACAGATACGCAGTATTTT
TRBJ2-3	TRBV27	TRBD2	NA	CASSTTSGTDTQYF	TGTGCCAGCAGTACCACTAGCGGCACAGATACGCAGTATTTT
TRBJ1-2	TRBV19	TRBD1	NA	CASSTGTDTSYGYTF	TGTGCCAGTAGTACTGGGACAGACACCAGCTATGGCTACACCTTC